Ten or more counts support the clone carrying this T cell receptor beta chain. Its specificity is not known. Because this beta chain is a stray read in a library intended to capture alpha chains, its abundance should not be given much weight. Each TCR cDNA molecule bore a unique molecular identifier. TCRdb itself ran the 5' RACE reads through MiXCR, one entry per CDR3 protein. The sample shows 13,000 or so distinct CDR3 sequences, more than 5% of them seen only once. Specified time point: sample taken at primary tumor resection. Unsorted whole RNA samples from tumor, nontumor lung or frozen PBMC were sequenced. This sample is drawn from a study of spatial heterogeneity in lung cancer. General study points: Tumor T cells had an estimated coverage that came to 6% to 7.5% for alpha chains and 13% for beta chains. Mutation counts in tumors were tracked by counts of expanded intratumoral alpha and beta TCRs.

The CDR3 is made up of 14 amino acids. CDR1 is SGHRS, CDR2 YFSETQ, per germline. Trimming stripped 4 bases from V and 4 bases from J, with 12 bases between. The V call is TRBV5-1, the J call TRBJ2-4, with D perhaps assigned TRBD1 or TRBD2 (5 bases each). The sequence derives from a female donor with early-stage non-small cell lung cancer. This sample comprised lung tumor tissue, obtained at surgery. This CDR3 is CASSSRDGKNIQYF. The CDR3 coding sequence is TGCGCCAGCAGCAGTCGGGACGGTAAAAACATTCAGTACTTC.